This T cell receptor beta chain derives from a study of blood T cell repertoires in COVID-19. The wider study: Some COVID-19 samples were acute and others convalescent; all came from the United States, Italy and Spain. PBMCs, B-cell-depleted T cells, or T cells were the source of the cDNA or gDNA that made up the material.

Profiling relied on immunoSEQ multiplex PCR, and the TCRdb table lists in-frame clones only, not all of them. This sample carries over 85,000 clones, approximately 85% of them seen once, and the ten largest clones take approximately 15%. Germline CDR1 is SGDLS and CDR2 is YYNGEE. There are 16 residues in the CDR3. Deletions cut 8 bases from V and 5 bases from J, with 22 bases between. The sequenced sample consisted of peripheral blood. The TCR was taken from a woman aged 55-69 years with acute or convalescent COVID-19. The V gene is TRBV9, the J gene TRBJ1-4, with D possibly TRBD1 on 6 matching bases. CDR3 bases: TGTGCCAGTTCCAGGGGTGGACAGACCCAGAATGAAAAACTGTTTTTT. It yields the protein CASSRGGQTQNEKLFF.